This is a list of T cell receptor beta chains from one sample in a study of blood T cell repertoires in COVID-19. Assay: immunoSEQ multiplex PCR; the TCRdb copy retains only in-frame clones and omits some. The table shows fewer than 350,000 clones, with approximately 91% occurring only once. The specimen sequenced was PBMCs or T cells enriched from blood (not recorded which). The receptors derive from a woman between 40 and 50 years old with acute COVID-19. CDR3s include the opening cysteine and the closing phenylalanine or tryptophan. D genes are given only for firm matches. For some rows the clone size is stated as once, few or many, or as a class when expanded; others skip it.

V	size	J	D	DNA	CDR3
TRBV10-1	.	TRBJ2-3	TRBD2	TGCGCCAGCAGTGCATTAGCGGGGGACTATACGCAGTATTTT	CASSALAGDYTQYF
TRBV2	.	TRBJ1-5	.	TGTGCCAGCAGTGAAGTGGCCCTCTATCAGCCCCAGCATTTT	CASSEVALYQPQHF
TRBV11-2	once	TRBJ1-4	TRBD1	TGTGCCAGCAGCTTAGTCCTGGGACAGGAGGAAAAACTGTTTTTT	CASSLVLGQEEKLFF
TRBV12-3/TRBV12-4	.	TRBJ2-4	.	TGTGCCAGCAGTTTAGCCCAATTCGGCATTCAGTACTTC	CASSLAQFGIQYF
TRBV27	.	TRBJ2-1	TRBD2	TGTGCCAGCAGTTTATTCGCTGGCGGGAGGGCCTCGTTCTTC	CASSLFAGGRASFF
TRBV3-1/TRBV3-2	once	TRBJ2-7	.	TGTGCCAGCAGCCAAGCGGGGACCTACGAGCAGTACTTC	CASSQAGTYEQYF
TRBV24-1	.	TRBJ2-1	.	TGTGCCACTCGAGGGGGTGCACGCAATGAGCAGTTCTTC	CATRGGARNEQFF
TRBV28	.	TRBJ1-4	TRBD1	TGTGCCAGCAGTTCCCGGGGACAGGGAAGTACTCGTGAAAAACTGTTTTTT	CASSSRGQGSTREKLFF
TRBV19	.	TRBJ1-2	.	TGTGCCAGTAGTATATCAGTCTATGGCTACACCTTC	CASSISVYGYTF
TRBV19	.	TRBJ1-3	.	TGTGCCAGTAGTCCCCTGCGCTCCGCTGGAAACACCATATATTTT	CASSPLRSAGNTIYF
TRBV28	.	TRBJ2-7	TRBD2	TGTGCCAGCAGTTTCGGGGGGGGGCGGAACGAGCAGTACTTC	CASSFGGGRNEQYF